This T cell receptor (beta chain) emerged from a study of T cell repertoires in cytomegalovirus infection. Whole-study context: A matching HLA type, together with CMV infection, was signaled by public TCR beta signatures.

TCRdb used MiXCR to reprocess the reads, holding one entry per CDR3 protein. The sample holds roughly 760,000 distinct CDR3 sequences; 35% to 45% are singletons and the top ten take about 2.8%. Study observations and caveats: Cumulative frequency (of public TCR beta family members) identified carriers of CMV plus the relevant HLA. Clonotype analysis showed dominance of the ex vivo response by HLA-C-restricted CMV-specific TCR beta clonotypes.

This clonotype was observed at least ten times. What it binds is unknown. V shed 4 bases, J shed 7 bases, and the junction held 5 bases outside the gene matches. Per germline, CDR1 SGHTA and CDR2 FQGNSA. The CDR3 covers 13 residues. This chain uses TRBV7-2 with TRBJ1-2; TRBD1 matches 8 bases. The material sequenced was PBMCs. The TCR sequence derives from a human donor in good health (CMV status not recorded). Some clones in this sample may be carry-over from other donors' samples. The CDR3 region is CASSSADRGGYTF. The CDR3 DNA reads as TGTGCCAGCAGCTCCGCCGACAGGGGTGGCTACACCTTC.